The 9 T cell receptor beta chains below were found in one sample sequenced in a study of blood T cell repertoires in COVID-19. The table came from immunoSEQ multiplex PCR; TCRdb's copy has only in-frame clones and leaves some out. The repertoire holds 55,000 to 75,000 clones, with roughly 87% as singletons. Specimen: peripheral blood. The receptors shown here come from a man aged 50 or older with active COVID-19.

The chain employs TRBV6-6 and TRBJ2-5; 8 bases are a match to TRBD2. The CDR3 totals 15 residues. Germline CDR1 MNHNY, CDR2 SVGAGI (reference sequence). With V trimmed by 1 base and J by 4 bases, 5 bases remained unmatched. The CDR3, as DNA: TGTGCCAGCAGTTACTTCGGGGGGGGCGGAGAGACCCAGTACTTC. Translating gives CASSYFGGGGETQYF.

This clone was counted only a few times. The chain recombines TRBV5-4 with TRBJ1-6; D might be TRBD1 (5 bases). The CDR3 totals 14 residues. Germline V CDR1 and CDR2: SGHNT, YYREEE (reference sequence). Trimming cost V 3 bases and J 4 bases, with 8 bases left between them. This CDR3 is CASSYDRYNSPLHF. Written as DNA, the CDR3 is TGTGCCAGCAGCTACGACAGATATAATTCACCCCTCCACTTT.

The rearrangement uses TRBV2 and TRBJ2-7; perhaps TRBD1 as D (6 bases). V was trimmed by 8 bases and J by 10 bases, leaving 24 bases between them. Germline assignment: CDR1 SNHLY and CDR2 FYNNEI. The CDR3 runs to 14 residues. CDR3 amino acids: CASGAQGIHPRQYF. The CDR3 nucleotides are TGTGCCAGCGGAGCACAGGGAATACACCCCCGACAGTACTTC.

The chain carries TRBV18 and TRBJ2-7; D perhaps matches TRBD2 (7 bases). The CDR3 is 15 residues long. V was pared by 3 bases and J by 4 bases, with 16 bases between. Germline CDR1 reads KGHSH; CDR2 reads LQKENI. Here the CDR3 reads CASSPGRGPLYEQYF. The CDR3 region has the DNA TGTGCCAGCTCACCCGGGCGGGGGCCGTTGTACGAGCAGTACTTC.

This chain uses TRBV4-1 with TRBJ2-6; 7 bases map to TRBD1. The CDR3 has 17 residues. The ends lost 4 bases at V and 1 base at J; junction bases unmatched: 7. Germline-derived CDR1 and CDR2 are MGHRA and YSYEKL. The CDR3 nucleotides are TGCGCCAGCAGCCGAGGGGGCGCAGGATCTGGGGCCAACGTCCTGACTTTC. It yields the protein CASSRGGAGSGANVLTF.

This clone was recorded once. This chain uses TRBV2 with TRBJ2-2; TRBD1 matches at 11 bases. CDR1 and CDR2 from the germline V gene are SNHLY and FYNNEI. J gave up 7 bases and V 6 bases, and 4 bases lay outside the gene matches. The CDR3 is made up of 14 amino acids. CDR3 protein: CASSRTGGFGELFF. The CDR3 DNA is TGTGCCAGCAGCCGGACAGGGGGCTTCGGGGAGCTGTTTTTT.

V and J are TRBV19 and TRBJ1-5; D is undetermined. The length of the CDR3 is 14 residues. The V gene's germline CDR1 is LNHDA and CDR2 SQIVND (reference sequence). Trimming took 5 bases from V and 0 from J, leaving 8 bases between them. The CDR3 nucleotides are TGTGCCAGTAGTCCTAATTATAGCAATCAGCCCCAGCATTTT. Protein product: CASSPNYSNQPQHF.

The V and J genes are TRBV6-5 and TRBJ1-1, with 8 bases aligning to TRBD1. Germline trimming cut 8 bases from V and 0 bases from J; bases unmatched to any gene: 5. CDR1 is MNHEY and CDR2 is SVGAGI in the germline V gene. This CDR3 is built from 14 residues. Written as DNA, the CDR3 is TGTGCCAGCTCTACAGGGGGAATGAACACTGAAGCTTTCTTT. Amino acid sequence: CASSTGGMNTEAFF.

This chain links TRBV12-5 with TRBJ2-1, with D maybe TRBD2 (7 bases). Trimming pared 4 bases from V and 6 bases from J, leaving 13 bases between. Germline CDR1 is LGHNT and CDR2 is FRNRAP. This CDR3 spans 14 amino acids. The CDR3: CASGSGLGGNEQFF. In DNA form, the CDR3 reads TGTGCTAGTGGTTCCGGACTAGGGGGCAATGAGCAGTTCTTC.